The 26 T cell receptor beta chains presented below share a single source sample, sequenced in a study of response to subunit inactivated influenza vaccine. One entry per CDR3 protein, called by TCRdb with MiXCR from the RT-PCR reads. In the table there are fewer than 650,000 distinct CDR3 sequences, over 10% of which are singletons. Source: PBMCs from blood, taken about 6 weeks after vaccination. Every receptor here comes from a man aged 45-60 years who received an inactivated influenza vaccine.

This clonotype was seen ten or more times. The CDR3 bases are TGCGCCAGCAGTTGGACGAGCGGGGTTTACAATGAGCAGTTCTTC. It specifies CASSWTSGVYNEQFF. The gene calls are TRBV4-3 and TRBJ2-1; 7 bases are shared with TRBD2. The CDR3 is 15 residues long. CDR1 and CDR2 from the germline V gene are LGHNA and YSLEER. V dropped 6 bases and J dropped 4; count of bases not matched to a gene: 9.

In this sample, this clonotype turned up many times. This chain links TRBV10-3 with TRBJ2-7, with D tentatively TRBD2 (5 bases). CDR1 ENHRY and CDR2 SYGVKD come from the germline V gene. The V and J ends lost 3 bases and 10 bases respectively, with 28 bases between them. The CDR3 has 17 residues. The DNA for the CDR3 is TGTGCCATCAGTGACGGACTGAAAGATCTTCTCTCCTACGGACAGTACTTC. This sequence encodes CAISDGLKDLLSYGQYF.

The chain carries TRBV6-5 and TRBJ1-5; no reliable D call. Germline CDR1 is MNHEY and CDR2 is SVGAGI. The CDR3 is 16 amino acids. V was trimmed by 2 bases and J by 0 bases, leaving 11 bases between them. As DNA, the CDR3 is TGTGCCAGCAGTTACCCGGACGGAGTTAGCAATCAGCCCCAGCATTTT. Translating gives CASSYPDGVSNQPQHF.

This clonotype has ten or more counts. The chain employs TRBV20-1 and TRBJ2-1, with 12 bases identical to TRBD2. Germline loops: CDR1 DFQATT, CDR2 SNEGSKA (reference sequence). Germline trimming cut 0 bases from V and 9 bases from J; bases unmatched to any gene: 18. The CDR3 is made up of 19 amino acids. CDR3 bases: TGCAGTGCTAGAGACGGTTCCACTCGACTAGCGGGAGTGGCTAGTGAGCAGTTCTTC. Translation gives CSARDGSTRLAGVASEQFF.

This clonotype has a count of ten or more. J is TRBJ2-3 and V is TRBV7-2; D is possibly TRBD2 (6 bases). Germline CDR1 is SGHTA and CDR2 is FQGNSA. The CDR3 covers 15 residues. The ends were cut back, 1 base at V and 4 bases at J, with 12 bases in the middle. The CDR3 coding sequence is TGTGCCAGCAGCTTAGTTGCGGGGACCCCAGATACGCAGTATTTT. Amino acid sequence: CASSLVAGTPDTQYF.

In this sample, this clonotype turned up a few times. The chain couples TRBV11-2 to TRBJ1-4; 10 nucleotides line up with TRBD1. Germline V CDR1 and CDR2: SGHAT, FQNNGV. This CDR3 is 18 amino acids long. V lost 5 bases, J lost 5 bases, and 14 bases stayed unmatched. CDR3 region: CASSISLLRQGANEKLFF. The CDR3 DNA is TGTGCCAGCAGCATAAGCTTACTCCGACAGGGGGCGAATGAAAAACTGTTTTTT. Combining the CDR3 with reference TRBV11-2 and TRBJ1-4 gives the whole variable domain EAGVAQSPRYKIIEKRQSVAFWCNPISGHATLYWYQQILGQGPKLLIQFQNNGVVDDSQLPKDRFSAERLKGVDSTLKIQPAKLEDSAVYLCASSISLLRQGANEKLFFGSGTQLSVL.

This chain links TRBV28 with TRBJ2-5; D gene ambiguous. CDR3 size: 14 residues. V gave up 2 bases and J gave up 5 bases, with 12 bases separating them. In germline, CDR1 is MDHEN, CDR2 SYDVKM. The DNA of the CDR3 is TGTGCCAGCAGTTTAGGCCGGGTTAGGGAGACCCAGTACTTC. It yields the protein CASSLGRVRETQYF.

In its sample, this clonotype was seen a few times. The chain employs TRBV11-2 and TRBJ2-2; the D is unclear. This CDR3 region has 15 residues. From germline, CDR1 is SGHAT and CDR2 FQNNGV. Trimming pared 0 bases from V and 3 bases from J, leaving 8 bases between. Here the CDR3 DNA reads TGTGCCAGCAGCTTAGATCCTACTCACACCGGGGAGCTGTTTTTT. This codes for CASSLDPTHTGELFF.

In its sample, this clonotype was seen a few times. The chain couples TRBV12-3 or TRBV12-4 to TRBJ1-4; D gene uncertain. The CDR3 contains 12 residues. Between the trimmed V and J ends, which lost 5 bases and 4 bases, there was a span of 5 bases. CDR3 coding DNA: TGTGCCAGCAGTCGCCGTAATGAAAAACTGTTTTTT. Its translation is CASSRRNEKLFF.

This clonotype was found a few times. This rearrangement joins TRBV4-3 to TRBJ2-4; perhaps TRBD1 as D (6 bases). Trimming stripped 4 bases from V and 1 base from J, with 14 bases between. Germline values: CDR1 LGHNA, CDR2 YSLEER. The CDR3 covers 16 residues. DNA for the CDR3: TGCGCCAGCAGCCCTCGGGCAGGGGTCGCCAAAAACATTCAGTACTTC. As protein: CASSPRAGVAKNIQYF.

This chain links TRBV6-1 with TRBJ2-1; 11 bases fit TRBD2. CDR3 length: 15 amino acids. V trimming: 6 bases; J trimming: 3 bases; junction bases outside the gene matches: 4. In germline, CDR1 is MNHNS, CDR2 SASEGT. This CDR3 is CASSSSGRFYNEQFF. The DNA for the CDR3 is TGTGCCAGCAGCTCTAGCGGGAGGTTCTACAATGAGCAGTTCTTC.

This clonotype was detected only a few times. CDR3 region: CSASGLAGPQETQYF. CDR3 coding DNA: TGCAGTGCCTCGGGACTAGCGGGACCACAAGAGACCCAGTACTTC. J is TRBJ2-5 and V is TRBV20-1; 13 bases match TRBD2. V dropped 6 bases and J dropped 2; count of bases not matched to a gene: 6. The germline gives CDR1 DFQATT, CDR2 SNEGSKA (reference sequence). This CDR3 region has 15 residues.

A few counts support this clonotype. The rearrangement links TRBV7-2 to TRBJ2-1; no definite D call. In germline, CDR1 is SGHTA, CDR2 FQGNSA. V was clipped by 1 base and J by 9 bases, with 10 bases between them. The CDR3 totals 13 residues. The CDR3 reads CASSLVELGEQFF. The CDR3 nucleotides are TGTGCCAGCAGCTTAGTGGAGTTGGGTGAGCAGTTCTTC.

This chain connects TRBV24-1 to TRBJ2-1; the match to TRBD2 covers 16 bases. The length of the CDR3 is 21 residues. Looked up from germline, CDR1 is KGHDR and CDR2 is SFDVKD. The CDR3 loop is CGTSDPGTSGRAGESYNEQFF. The CDR3 bases are TGTGGGACCAGTGATCCGGGGACTAGCGGGAGGGCCGGGGAATCCTACAATGAGCAGTTCTTC.

The rearrangement joins TRBV12-3 or TRBV12-4 to TRBJ2-5; 12 bases are a match to TRBD2. The V and J ends lost 10 bases and 5 bases, in that order; junction bases with no gene match: 8. The CDR3 covers 14 residues. The CDR3 DNA follows: TGTGCCACCGCTCTAGCGGGAGGGCGGGAGACCCAGTACTTC. It specifies CATALAGGRETQYF.

This clonotype has just a few counts. The chain's CDR3 is CSARTYSGNTEAFF. CDR3 DNA: TGCAGTGCTAGAACCTACAGCGGGAACACTGAAGCTTTCTTT. This chain uses TRBV20-1 with TRBJ1-1; D is ambiguous. The CDR3 consists of 14 residues. Germline loops: CDR1 DFQATT, CDR2 SNEGSKA (reference sequence). Trimming took off 2 bases at V and 1 base at J, with 11 bases between the two ends.

This rearrangement joins TRBV20-1 to TRBJ2-6; TRBD2 agrees at 8 bases. The J segment lost 2 bases and the V segment lost 6 bases, leaving 12 bases of the junction unmatched. CDR3 length equals 17 residues. The germline CDR1 and CDR2 sequences are DFQATT and SNEGSKA (reference sequence). The CDR3 protein is CSARGHIAGTGANVLTF. In nucleotides, the CDR3 is TGCAGTGCAAGGGGCCATATAGCGGGGACTGGGGCCAACGTCCTGACTTTC.

This clonotype appeared a single time. The chain carries TRBV4-3 and TRBJ2-1, with D possibly being TRBD1 or TRBD2 (5 bases each). This CDR3 region has 15 residues. The V gene lost 3 bases and the J gene lost 7 bases, with 16 bases spanning the gap. In germline, CDR1 is LGHNA, CDR2 YSLEER. Here the CDR3 reads CASSHDMGVRNEQFF. The CDR3 coding sequence is TGCGCCAGCAGCCATGATATGGGGGTAAGAAATGAGCAGTTCTTC.

The chain links TRBV4-1 to TRBJ2-7; unclear D gene. This CDR3 comprises 15 residues. Germline V gives CDR1 MGHRA, CDR2 YSYEKL. V was cut by 0 bases and J by 6 bases, with 15 bases left in between. The CDR3 nucleotides are TGCGCCAGCAGCCAAGATGTTGCGAGGCTGAGCGAGCAGTACTTC. This sequence encodes CASSQDVARLSEQYF.

The chain links TRBV30 to TRBJ1-5, with no clear D. This CDR3 has 13 amino acids. Between the trimmed V and J ends, which lost 0 bases and 5 bases, there was a span of 8 bases. The germline CDR1 and CDR2 sequences are GTSNPN and SVGIG (reference sequence). The CDR3 protein is CAWSVGLYQPQHF. The CDR3 DNA is TGTGCCTGGAGTGTAGGGCTTTATCAGCCCCAGCATTTT.

In this sample, this clonotype turned up a few times. The genes are TRBV20-1 and TRBJ2-2, with 9 bases that match TRBD1. CDR3 size: 14 residues. The ends lost 5 bases at V and 6 bases at J; junction bases unmatched: 7. Germline assignment: CDR1 DFQATT and CDR2 SNEGSKA (reference sequence). The chain's CDR3 is CSAPRWTGAGELFF. The CDR3 nucleotides are TGCAGTGCTCCCCGCTGGACAGGGGCCGGGGAGCTGTTTTTT.

This clonotype was picked up a small number of times. The chain links TRBV7-2 to TRBJ2-7; D is undetermined. The V gene's germline CDR1 is SGHTA and CDR2 FQGNSA. V lost 5 bases, J lost 0 bases, and 11 bases lay in between. This CDR3 is built from 14 residues. The CDR3 sequence: CASSAENPSYEQYF. For the CDR3, the DNA is TGTGCCAGCAGCGCGGAGAATCCCTCCTACGAGCAGTACTTC.

This clonotype was counted only a few times. This chain connects TRBV4-1 to TRBJ2-7, with D unclear. V gave up 0 bases and J gave up 2 bases, with 17 bases separating them. The CDR3 length is 17 residues. Germline CDR1 and CDR2: MGHRA and YSYEKL. DNA for the CDR3: TGCGCCAGCAGCCAAGATCCGGGCAGCTATGGTCCCTACGAGCAGTACTTC. Protein product: CASSQDPGSYGPYEQYF.

This clonotype occurred a few times. The chain has TRBV4-1 and TRBJ2-2; D ambiguous. The CDR3 sequence is 17 residues long. V lost 0 bases and J 2 bases, leaving 13 bases between the germline ends. Germline CDR1 is MGHRA and CDR2 is YSYEKL. For the CDR3, the DNA is TGCGCCAGCAGCCAAGATTCCGGCAGAGCTAACACCGGGGAGCTGTTTTTT. Encoded protein: CASSQDSGRANTGELFF.

The table lists this clonotype with a few counts. This chain uses TRBV6-1 with TRBJ2-2, with D perhaps TRBD2 (6 bases). CDR1 is MNHNS, CDR2 SASEGT, per germline. The CDR3 runs to 15 residues. Trimming removed 7 bases from V and 3 bases from J, with 15 bases in between. Here the CDR3 DNA reads TGTGCCAGCACGCGGGAAAATCCGGACACCGGGGAGCTGTTTTTT. This sequence encodes CASTRENPDTGELFF.

The DNA for the CDR3 is TGTGCCAGCAGCTTAGCGGGGCTAGCGGGAGTATATGAGCAGTTCTTC. This codes for CASSLAGLAGVYEQFF. The V and J genes are TRBV7-2 and TRBJ2-1; 10 bases are a match to TRBD2. J gave up 8 bases and V 0 bases, and 7 bases lay outside the gene matches. This CDR3 is 16 amino acids long. The V gene's germline CDR1 is SGHTA and CDR2 FQGNSA.